These T cell receptor beta chains were read from a single sample in a study of blood T cell repertoires in COVID-19. Here immunoSEQ multiplex PCR was the method, and the copy in TCRdb shows in-frame clones only, minus some. Counted here are 450,000 or so clones, roughly 89% occurring once; the ten biggest clones make up approximately 0.92%. Sample: peripheral blood. Source of these receptors: a man aged 18-30 years with COVID-19, enrolled during active disease. Each CDR3 is given with its conserved first and last residue. The order of the fields is V gene, CDR3 length, CDR3 protein.

V: TRBV24-1; length: 18; CDR3: CATSDPTGTSGGADTQYF
V: TRBV5-1; length: 15; CDR3: CASSLTSGGRDTQYF
V: TRBV11-2; length: 15; CDR3: CASSPRRGVNSPLHF
V: TRBV5-1; length: 14; CDR3: CASSAGQGGTEAFF
V: TRBV12-3/TRBV12-4; length: 13; CDR3: CASSLEGINEQFF
V: TRBV6-1; length: 16; CDR3: CASSEEGQGPTDTQYF
V: TRBV4-1; length: 17; CDR3: CASSQTGTGAFHYGYTF
V: TRBV2; length: 14; CDR3: CASSGGAGAGTQYF
V: TRBV15; length: 11; CDR3: CATSVTDTQYF
V: TRBV9; length: 13; CDR3: CASSSRLAPEQYF
V: TRBV7-8; length: 16; CDR3: CASSEPAGTGVNEQYF
V: TRBV11-3; length: 16; CDR3: CASSLGLAGASGEQFF
V: TRBV2; length: 13; CDR3: CASSGAGGGELFF
V: TRBV7-2; length: 14; CDR3: CASSFAGGAGELFF
V: TRBV19; length: 16; CDR3: CASSAIQGRGSDTQYF
V: TRBV7-3; length: 16; CDR3: CASSLRGTFNTGELFF
V: TRBV19; length: 14; CDR3: CASSIQGAPYEQYF
V: TRBV30; length: 17; CDR3: CAWTSTDRGPIYYEQYF
V: TRBV5-4; length: 14; CDR3: CASSFQGSNTEAFF
V: TRBV2; length: 13; CDR3: CASIAGDINTQYF
V: TRBV10-1; length: 11; CDR3: CASGDSNEQFF
V: TRBV5-6; length: 16; CDR3: CASSLSLGQGVYEQYF
V: TRBV3-1/TRBV3-2; length: 16; CDR3: CASSPLRRFTYNEQFF
V: TRBV19; length: 13; CDR3: CATCGQNQETQYF
V: TRBV12-5; length: 17; CDR3: CASGLGGTGALNTEAFF
V: TRBV10-3; length: 15; CDR3: CAISPLQGSSYEQYF
V: TRBV6-5; length: 15; CDR3: CASSSSGGRADTQYF
V: TRBV5-1; length: 17; CDR3: CASSSTLPPGGYYEQYF
V: TRBV19; length: 15; CDR3: CASSMTSGVNQPQHF
V: TRBV30; length: 14; CDR3: CAWSMTGGWDTQYF
V: TRBV18; length: 13; CDR3: CASSLDRGQPQHF
V: TRBV5-4; length: 13; CDR3: CASSRSRDRGGTF
V: TRBV9; length: 15; CDR3: CASSGTGRSWETQYF
V: TRBV28; length: 11; CDR3: CASITNTEAFF
V: TRBV5-8; length: 14; CDR3: CASSRTSRTGELFF
V: TRBV27; length: 15; CDR3: CASSPPYSTPYEQYF
V: TRBV6-5; length: 15; CDR3: CASSYSNRGLNEQYF
V: TRBV27; length: 14; CDR3: CASSFPRGGYGYTF
V: TRBV14; length: 20; CDR3: CASSPRRTEVGSSYNSPLHF
V: TRBV11-3; length: 15; CDR3: CASSPGDLSTDTQYF